What follows is one T cell receptor (beta chain) and its context. This entry comes from a study of shared clonotypes between healthy human individuals. Each of the donors was a healthy adult who was HIV-negative and had not had a recent acute infection or vaccination. Each donor was a Caucasian adult residing in Nashville, Tennessee. Naive CD4+ cells were CD45RA-selected; the remaining cells were memory. Trimming took 4 bases from V and 2 from J; bases not matched to a gene: 11. Germline V lookup: CDR1 SGHRS, CDR2 YFSETQ. This CDR3 region has 16 residues. Generated by immunoSEQ multiplex PCR, the TCRdb table keeps only in-frame clones and is missing some. The table lists about 1.1 million clones, about 84% of them singletons.

Specimen: memory CD4+ T cells from PBMCs. Sample subset: CD45RA-negative fraction. This chain uses TRBV5-1 with TRBJ2-7; the match to TRBD2 covers 8 bases. This receptor was taken from a man aged 18 to 29 in good health. Some clones in this sample may be carry-over from other donors' samples. The DNA for the CDR3 is TGCGCCAGCAGCCCAACATTGGCGGGAGGAACCTACGAGCAGTACTTC. Its translation: CASSPTLAGGTYEQYF. The full variable domain, with the rest looked up from reference TRBV5-1 and TRBJ2-7, is KAGVTQTPRYLIKTRGQQVTLSCSPISGHRSVSWYQQTPGQGLQFLFEYFSETQRNKGNFPGRFSGRQFSNSRSEMNVSTLELGDSALYLCASSPTLAGGTYEQYFGPGTRLTVT.